Reported below is one TCR beta chain. Authors' analysis steps: Reference gene primer amplification gave estimated nucleated cell counts. Libraries were prepared by immunoSEQ multiplex PCR; TCRdb keeps only in-frame clonotypes and omits some of them. V and J calls and clone size are those listed in that table; D and trimming were worked out from the DNA. This sample has fewer than 25,000 clones, with roughly 87% found just once. The data were taken from a study of blood T cell repertoires in COVID-19. Study as a whole: The origin of the acute and convalescent COVID-19 samples was the United States, Italy and Spain.

CDR3 size: 15 residues. Germline CDR1 reads MNHEY; CDR2 reads SVGAGI. After removal of 8 bases from V and 6 bases from J, the junction contained 11 bases not matched to a gene. The source is a human donor in a cohort sampled during active COVID-19. The chain couples TRBV6-5 to TRBJ2-2, with TRBD1 identical over 8 bases. Sequenced material: peripheral blood. In DNA form, the CDR3 reads TGTGCCAGCGGACAGGGACGATACCTCGCCGGGGAGCTGTTTTTT. It encodes CASGQGRYLAGELFF.